The 9 T cell receptor beta chains listed next were all sequenced from one sample in a study of blood T cell repertoires in COVID-19. Clones were sequenced by immunoSEQ multiplex PCR, and TCRdb holds only the in-frame ones, with some missing. Among over 120,000 clones, about four fifths were seen once, and the ten largest hold approximately 8.4%. Sequenced sample: PBMCs or T cells enriched from blood (not recorded which). Receptors originate from a man aged 50-60 years who had recovered from COVID-19.

The V gene is TRBV2, the J gene TRBJ1-1; no reliable D call. The ends were cut back, 1 base at V and 3 bases at J, with 15 bases in the middle. The CDR3 loop spans 16 amino acids. CDR1 is SNHLY, CDR2 FYNNEI, per germline. CDR3 sequence reads: CASSEERVYEDTEAFF. The CDR3 bases are TGTGCCAGCAGTGAAGAAAGAGTCTACGAAGACACTGAAGCTTTCTTT.

V is TRBV29-1 and J is TRBJ1-1; tentatively, D is TRBD1 (5 bases). The germline V and J ends were trimmed by 0 bases and 1 base, with 12 bases remaining between them. CDR1 and CDR2 from the germline V gene are SQVTM and ANQGSEA. The CDR3 spans 15 residues. The CDR3 DNA reads TGCAGCGTTGAAGATCGGGGGGGGTCGAACACTGAAGCTTTCTTT. Translating gives CSVEDRGGSNTEAFF.

This clone has only one observation. This chain uses TRBV29-1 with TRBJ1-2; 8 positions match TRBD1. V dropped 6 bases and J dropped 7; count of bases not matched to a gene: 4. Germline-derived CDR1 and CDR2 are SQVTM and ANQGSEA. There are 11 residues in the CDR3. The CDR3 nucleotides read TGCAGCGTGAACGGACAGGGTGGCTACACCTTC. Encoded protein: CSVNGQGGYTF. Filled out from reference TRBV29-1 and TRBJ1-2, the complete variable domain reads SAVISQKPSRDICQRGTSLTIQCQVDSQVTMMFWYRQQPGQSLTLIATANQGSEATYESGFVIDKFPISRPNLTFSTLTVSNMSPEDSSIYLCSVNGQGGYTFGSGTRLTVV.

This clone has more than one count but fewer than ten. The CDR3 DNA is TGTGCCAGCAGCCAAGGGACAGGAGATTATCAGCCCCAGCATTTT. Protein sequence: CASSQGTGDYQPQHF. This sequence joins TRBV7-9 and TRBJ1-5; 8 bases are shared with TRBD1. This CDR3 is built from 15 residues. After removal of 5 bases from V and 5 bases from J, the junction contained 8 bases not matched to a gene. The germline V gene has CDR1 SEHNR and CDR2 FQNEAQ (reference sequence).

The rearrangement uses TRBV5-4 and TRBJ2-7; D is possibly TRBD2 (5 bases). Germline V gene sequence: CDR1 SGHNT, CDR2 YYREEE (reference sequence). CDR3 size: 14 residues. V lost 4 bases, J lost 4 bases, and 15 bases lay in between. CDR3 region: CASSRLGSGYEQYF. The DNA of the CDR3 is TGTGCCAGCAGCCGCCTGGGAAGCGGATACGAGCAGTACTTC.

The rearrangement joins TRBV5-6 to TRBJ2-5, with 11 bases lining up with TRBD2. The CDR3 spans 16 residues. CDR1 and CDR2 (germline): SGHDT, YYEEEE. Trimming removed 4 bases from V and 5 bases from J; junction bases left unmatched: 10. CDR3 DNA sequence: TGTGCCAGCAGCCCTGGGGCTAGCGGGGGGTCGGAGACCCAGTACTTC. It codes for CASSPGASGGSETQYF.

This chain links TRBV6-1 with TRBJ2-5; D may be TRBD1 (6 bases). There are 16 residues in the CDR3. Germline V CDR1 and CDR2: MNHNS, SASEGT. V was pared by 3 bases and J by 7 bases, with 21 bases between. CDR3 protein: CASSDKPGHGGGTQYF. CDR3 nucleotides: TGTGCCAGCAGTGACAAACCGGGACACGGTGGGGGGACCCAGTACTTC.

The chain carries TRBV5-1 and TRBJ2-7; TRBD2 agrees at 8 bases. Germline trimming cut 0 bases from V and 5 bases from J; bases unmatched to any gene: 7. The CDR3 is made up of 15 amino acids. Germline values: CDR1 SGHRS, CDR2 YFSETQ. The CDR3 reads CASSLDRGGGNEQYF. The CDR3 DNA follows: TGCGCCAGCAGCTTGGATCGAGGCGGGGGGAACGAGCAGTACTTC.

The chain uses TRBV20-1 and TRBJ2-2; TRBD1 might be the D (5 bases). The germline V gene encodes CDR1 DFQATT and CDR2 SNEGSKA (reference sequence). V was trimmed by 3 bases and J by 5 bases, leaving 10 bases between them. The CDR3 consists of 13 residues. This chain's CDR3 is CSASGQGTGELFF. In nucleotides, the CDR3 is TGCAGTGCTAGTGGTCAGGGAACCGGGGAGCTGTTTTTT.